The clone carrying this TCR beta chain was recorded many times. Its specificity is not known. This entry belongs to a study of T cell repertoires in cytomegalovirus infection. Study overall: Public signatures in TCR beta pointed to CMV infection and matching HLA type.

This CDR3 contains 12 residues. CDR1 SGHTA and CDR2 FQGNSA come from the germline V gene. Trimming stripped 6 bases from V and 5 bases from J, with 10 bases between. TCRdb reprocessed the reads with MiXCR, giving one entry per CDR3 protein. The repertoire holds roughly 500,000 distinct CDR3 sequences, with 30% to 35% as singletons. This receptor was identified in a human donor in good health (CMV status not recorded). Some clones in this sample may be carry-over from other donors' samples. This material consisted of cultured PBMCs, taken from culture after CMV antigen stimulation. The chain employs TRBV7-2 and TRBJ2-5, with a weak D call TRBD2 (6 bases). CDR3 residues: CASRIAVETQYF. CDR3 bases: TGTGCCAGCAGGATAGCGGTGGAGACCCAGTACTTC.